Below are 14 T cell receptor beta chains sequenced from a single sample in a study of control samples from healthy donors and cancer patients. TCRdb keeps only in-frame clones here, not all; method: immunoSEQ multiplex PCR. The table records some 200,000 clones, over 90% of them present only once. Sequencing input: blood. Receptors originate from a man between 45 and 60 years old in good health.

The rearrangement joins TRBV30 to TRBJ1-1, with D unresolved. From germline, CDR1 is GTSNPN and CDR2 SVGIG (reference sequence). This CDR3 comprises 12 residues. V lost 1 base to trimming and J lost 7 bases, with 10 bases between them. The CDR3 DNA is TGTGCCTGGAGTGCCCGGGAGTTTGAAGCTTTCTTT. It yields the protein CAWSAREFEAFF.

J is TRBJ2-1 and V is TRBV2; TRBD2 is a possible D gene (7 bases). V gave up 1 base and J gave up 12 bases, with 16 bases separating them. The CDR3 length is 14 residues. Per germline, CDR1 SNHLY and CDR2 FYNNEI. The CDR3 region has the DNA TGTGCCAGCAGTGAAGTGGGGGGGACACCGGGGCAGTTCTTC. It encodes CASSEVGGTPGQFF.

The chain links TRBV9 to TRBJ1-1; D is unresolved. The CDR3 length is 14 residues. Germline-derived CDR1 and CDR2 are SGDLS and YYNGEE. V lost 4 bases and J 2 bases, leaving 12 bases between the germline ends. The CDR3 region has the DNA TGTGCCAGCAGCCCCCTAGAGGTAAACACTGAAGCTTTCTTT. Encoded protein: CASSPLEVNTEAFF.

The chain joins TRBV5-1 to TRBJ1-1; TRBD1 is a possible D gene (5 bases). V dropped 5 bases and J dropped 0 bases, with 11 bases sitting between them. This CDR3 has 14 amino acids. Germline assignment: CDR1 SGHRS and CDR2 YFSETQ. For the CDR3, the DNA is TGCGCCAGCAGTTACGGGGGGATGAACACTGAAGCTTTCTTT. Its protein is CASSYGGMNTEAFF.

This rearrangement joins TRBV3-1 (or the pseudogene TRBV3-2) to TRBJ1-5; D remains ambiguous. Germline V gene sequence: CDR1 LGHDT, CDR2 YNNKEL (reference sequence). The CDR3 runs to 14 residues. Between the trimmed V and J ends, which lost 2 bases and 5 bases, there was a span of 10 bases. CDR3 nucleotides: TGTGCCAGCAGCCAAAACTACCGTGATCAGCCCCAGCATTTT. Protein: CASSQNYRDQPQHF.

The V and J genes are TRBV6-5 and TRBJ2-2, with 7 nucleotides matching TRBD2. CDR3 size: 14 residues. Germline V gene data show CDR1 as MNHEY and CDR2 as SVGAGI. V dropped 6 bases and J dropped 4; count of bases not matched to a gene: 5. DNA for the CDR3: TGTGCCAGCAGGGCGGGAGCCTCCACCGGGGAGCTGTTTTTT. This gives the protein CASRAGASTGELFF.

J is TRBJ2-2 and V is TRBV28, with D perhaps given as TRBD1 or TRBD2 (6 bases each). CDR1 and CDR2 from the germline V gene are MDHEN and SYDVKM. The CDR3 is 14 amino acids. V lost 3 bases and J 5 bases, leaving 10 bases between the germline ends. The CDR3 loop reads CASSLGGDTGELFF. The CDR3, as DNA: TGTGCCAGCAGTTTGGGGGGCGATACCGGGGAGCTGTTTTTT. Combining the CDR3 with reference TRBV28 and TRBJ2-2 gives the whole variable domain DVKVTQSSRYLVKRTGEKVFLECVQDMDHENMFWYRQDPGLGLRLIYFSYDVKMKEKGDIPEGYSVSREKKERFSLILESASTNQTSMYLCASSLGGDTGELFFGEGSRLTVL.

The CDR3, as DNA: TGTGCCAGCTCACCAGTTTTGCAGGGGCTGGACGAGCAGTACGTC. Its protein product is CASSPVLQGLDEQYV. The chain employs TRBV18 and TRBJ2-7; possibly TRBD1 for D (6 bases). Germline assignment: CDR1 KGHSH and CDR2 LQKENI. This CDR3 is built from 15 residues. Trimming stripped 2 bases from V and 5 bases from J, with 16 bases between.

The chain joins TRBV5-1 to TRBJ1-3; D is ambiguous. Germline V gene lookup returns CDR1 SGHRS and CDR2 YFSETQ. CDR3 length equals 16 residues. The V and J ends lost 4 bases and 0 bases respectively, with 14 bases between them. CDR3 sequence: CASSLEGGFSGNTIYF. The CDR3 DNA reads TGCGCCAGCAGCCTGGAAGGCGGATTCTCTGGAAACACCATATATTTT.

Here the CDR3 reads CASSQGGVSPLHF. CDR3 nucleotide sequence: TGTGCCAGCAGCCAAGGGGGGGTTTCACCCCTCCACTTT. This chain connects TRBV7-9 to TRBJ1-6; D possibly corresponds to TRBD1 (6 bases). The CDR3 is made up of 13 amino acids. V was trimmed by 5 bases and J by 9 bases, leaving 11 bases between them. Per the germline V gene, CDR1 is SEHNR and CDR2 is FQNEAQ (reference sequence).

The rearrangement uses TRBV28 and TRBJ1-4; D remains ambiguous. This CDR3 region has 13 residues. V lost 2 bases to trimming and J lost 7 bases, with 8 bases between them. Germline lookup yields CDR1 MDHEN and CDR2 SYDVKM. The CDR3 DNA is TGTGCCAGCAGTTTAGTTCAGAGTGAAAAACTGTTTTTT. This codes for CASSLVQSEKLFF. Drawing the rest from reference TRBV28 and TRBJ1-4, the complete variable domain is DVKVTQSSRYLVKRTGEKVFLECVQDMDHENMFWYRQDPGLGLRLIYFSYDVKMKEKGDIPEGYSVSREKKERFSLILESASTNQTSMYLCASSLVQSEKLFFGSGTQLSVL.

The V call is TRBV5-4, the J call TRBJ1-3; no clear D gene. The CDR3 runs to 14 residues. Looked up from germline, CDR1 is SGHNT and CDR2 is YYREEE (reference sequence). V was clipped by 4 bases and J by 0 bases, with 8 bases between them. In nucleotides, the CDR3 is TGTGCCAGCAGCCAAGAGAGCTCTGGAAACACCATATATTTT. It yields the protein CASSQESSGNTIYF.

The chain joins TRBV9 to TRBJ2-1; TRBD1 agrees at 7 bases. The CDR3 consists of 14 residues. Trimming took 2 bases from V and 2 from J; bases not matched to a gene: 1. CDR1 is SGDLS, CDR2 YYNGEE, per germline. For the CDR3, the DNA is TGTGCCAGCAGCGTCGGGACAGCCTACAATGAGCAGTTCTTC. It encodes CASSVGTAYNEQFF.

V usage is TRBV7-8 and J usage is TRBJ2-3, with D maybe TRBD2 (6 bases). This CDR3 is 15 amino acids long. The V gene lost 1 base and the J gene lost 1 base, with 9 bases spanning the gap. Germline V gene sequence: CDR1 SGHVS, CDR2 FQNEAQ. CDR3: CASSLGWGGTDTQYF. The CDR3, as DNA: TGTGCCAGCAGCTTAGGGTGGGGGGGCACAGATACGCAGTATTTT.